Sequencing of this T cell receptor beta chain was carried out in a study of cytomegalovirus exposure and HLA in healthy donors. Study-wide results and caveats: In vitro work confirmed that a few CMV-associated chains recognize CMV antigens. Later examination showed HLA-associated TCR beta chains had greater clonal expansion than equally common others.

A word on this clone: Its target is not known.

A multiplex PCR was run with 60 Vbeta primers and 13 Jbeta primers. The assay was immunoSEQ multiplex PCR, and TCRdb's table has in-frame clones only and misses some. The sample includes 200,000 to 250,000 clones, around 80% of them seen just once. Germline CDR1 reads SGHAT; CDR2 reads FQNNGV. Trimming pared 1 base from V and 8 bases from J, leaving 24 bases between. This CDR3 region has 18 residues. The TCR originated in a man between 18 and 35 years old in good health and CMV-seronegative. Source material: PBMCs. The chain uses TRBV11-2 and TRBJ2-1, with D possibly TRBD2 on 6 matching bases. The CDR3 here is CASSLGVRAGRFGYEQFF. The DNA for the CDR3 is TGTGCCAGCAGCTTAGGGGTTAGGGCGGGGAGATTCGGTTATGAGCAGTTCTTC.